The rows below give T cell receptor beta chains drawn from one sample of a study of T cell responses to AZD1222 COVID-19 vaccine. Data came from immunoSEQ multiplex PCR; TCRdb stores just in-frame clones and leaves some out. The table has 110,000 to 150,000 clones, roughly 90% seen once. The sample was peripheral blood, taken on day 0 of AZD1222 vaccination. The receptors derive from an adult in good health. CDR3s include the opening cysteine and the closing phenylalanine or tryptophan. The D gene is left open where the match is weak. Clone sizes are given selectively: once, few, many, or a class where the clone is expanded.

cdr3_nt cdr3_aa clone_size d_call j_call v_call
TGTGCCAGCAGCACCGTGGCGGGAGGTATGGAGACCCAGTACTTC CASSTVAGGMETQYF NA TRBD2 TRBJ2-5 TRBV7-2
TGTGCCAGCAGTGAATGGGGACAGGGGTCCTCTGGAAACACCATATATTTT CASSEWGQGSSGNTIYF NA TRBD1 TRBJ1-3 TRBV6-1
TGTGCCATACTAGTACAGGAGACCCAGTACTTC CAILVQETQYF NA NA TRBJ2-5 TRBV10-3
TGTGCCTGGAGTGTTAGAGGGGATCAGCCCCAGCATTTT CAWSVRGDQPQHF NA NA TRBJ1-5 TRBV30
TGTGCCAGCAGTTTATGGAGCCAGGTTGAAGCTTTCTTT CASSLWSQVEAFF NA NA TRBJ1-1 TRBV28
TGTGCCAGCAGCTTATCAGAGAACACTGAAGCTTTCTTT CASSLSENTEAFF NA NA TRBJ1-1 TRBV7-9
TGCAGCGTTGGTCGGGGGAGGCGGGTGAGCGGGAGTTTAGATACGCAGTATTTT CSVGRGRRVSGSLDTQYF NA TRBD2 TRBJ2-3 TRBV29-1
TGTGCCAGCAGTAACCAGGGCGAGCAGTACTTC CASSNQGEQYF few NA TRBJ2-7 TRBV6-5
TGTGCCAGCAGCCACGGGACAGGGGAAAAACTGTTTTTT CASSHGTGEKLFF NA TRBD1 TRBJ1-4 TRBV3-1/TRBV3-2
TGTGCCAGCAGCTTAGCGAGAAGGCTCGAGCAGTACTTC CASSLARRLEQYF NA NA TRBJ2-7 TRBV7-9
TGTGCCTGGATGCCTTCTCTTAGGGGAGGAGTTCGTTTAGAGACCCAGTACTTC CAWMPSLRGGVRLETQYF few NA TRBJ2-5 TRBV30
TGTGCCAGCAGTACGCACTCAGGGACTCGCTATGGCTACACCTTC CASSTHSGTRYGYTF NA NA TRBJ1-2 TRBV27
TGTGCCAGCAACAGGGAACATAGCAATCAGCCCCAGCATTTT CASNREHSNQPQHF NA NA TRBJ1-5 TRBV6-6
TGTGCCAGCTCCCCACGGGAGGTCTACGAGCAGTACTTC CASSPREVYEQYF once TRBD2 TRBJ2-7 TRBV14
TGTGCCAGCTCACCTAGCCGACAGGGGGCTGGTAATGAAAAACTGTTTTTT CASSPSRQGAGNEKLFF NA TRBD1 TRBJ1-4 TRBV18
TGTGCCAGCAGCCCGAGACTAGCGACGACCTACGAGCAGTACTTC CASSPRLATTYEQYF NA TRBD2 TRBJ2-7 TRBV3-1/TRBV3-2
TGTGCCAGCTCACAGACTAGCTCGAGCTCCTACAATGAGCAGTTCTTC CASSQTSSSSYNEQFF once TRBD2 TRBJ2-1 TRBV18
TGTGCCAGCAGCTTCCCGGGGCAAGAGACCCAGTACTTC CASSFPGQETQYF NA NA TRBJ2-5 TRBV7-2
TGCAGCGTTGAGTGGGAGAACTATGGCTACACCTTC CSVEWENYGYTF NA NA TRBJ1-2 TRBV29-1
TGTGCCAGCACCGGGGACAGGGCTAATCAGCCCCAGCATTTT CASTGDRANQPQHF NA TRBD1 TRBJ1-5 TRBV7-2
TGTGCCAGCCGCTCCGCAGCGGGACGGGATTCCTACGAGCAGTACTTC CASRSAAGRDSYEQYF NA TRBD2 TRBJ2-7 TRBV27
TGTGCCAGCAGCTTAGCGAGTCCCTACAATGAGCAGTTCTTC CASSLASPYNEQFF NA NA TRBJ2-1 TRBV7-3
TGTGCCTGGAGTGTAGGATGGGGCCCTGAAGCTTTCTTT CAWSVGWGPEAFF NA NA TRBJ1-1 TRBV30
TGTGCCAGCAGCCCACACAGGGTCGACACCATATATTTT CASSPHRVDTIYF NA NA TRBJ1-3 TRBV7-2
TGTGCCAGCAGCAAAAGAAGAGGGGACAGGGGATGGGACACTGAAGCTTTCTTT CASSKRRGDRGWDTEAFF NA NA TRBJ1-1 TRBV21-1
TGCAGCGTGGGGGACTATCTCCTCAATGAGCAGTTCTTC CSVGDYLLNEQFF NA TRBD2 TRBJ2-1 TRBV29-1
TGTGCCAGCAGCCGAATCCGGTTTCCTGGCTACACCTTC CASSRIRFPGYTF once NA TRBJ1-2 TRBV6-2/TRBV6-3
TGTGCCAGTAGTATCCTTACAGGGGGCGCTTACAATGAGCAGTTCTTC CASSILTGGAYNEQFF NA TRBD1 TRBJ2-1 TRBV19
TGTGCCAGCACCATGACTAGCGGGATAGGCGAGCAGTACTTC CASTMTSGIGEQYF NA TRBD2 TRBJ2-7 TRBV27
TGTGCGTTGCACGGACTAGTTGAGCAGTACTTC CALHGLVEQYF once TRBD2 TRBJ2-7 TRBV15
TGTGCCAGCACTACAGGGATTTCCTACAATGAGCAGTTCTTC CASTTGISYNEQFF once NA TRBJ2-1 TRBV28
TGTGCCAGCAGCCCTAAGCCCCCCCTAGCGGGACACTACAATGAGCAGTTCTTC CASSPKPPLAGHYNEQFF once TRBD2 TRBJ2-1 TRBV7-3
TGTGCCAGCAGCCAAGGTGGAGGGGAAGGTCAGCCCCAGCATTTT CASSQGGGEGQPQHF many NA TRBJ1-5 TRBV4-2
TGTGCCAGCAGCTGGACGCTAGCGGGAGCGACCACAGATACGCAGTATTTT CASSWTLAGATTDTQYF NA TRBD2 TRBJ2-3 TRBV7-2
TGTGCCAGCAGCGTTGTGGGGACAGGAGGTTGGAATGAGCAGTTCTTC CASSVVGTGGWNEQFF NA TRBD1 TRBJ2-1 TRBV9
TGTGCCAGCACCCGAATAGGGAGCTCCTACGAGCAGTACTTC CASTRIGSSYEQYF NA NA TRBJ2-7 TRBV25-1
TGCGCCAGCAGCGAGTATGGGGTCGCTAATGAAAAACTGTTTTTT CASSEYGVANEKLFF NA NA TRBJ1-4 TRBV5-1
TGTGCCAGCAGCTTAGCAGGGGCGGGCTTCACAGATACGCAGTATTTT CASSLAGAGFTDTQYF once NA TRBJ2-3 TRBV11-2
TGTGCCAGCAGCTTGGTTAGGGTCTCCTACGAGCAGTACTTC CASSLVRVSYEQYF once NA TRBJ2-7 TRBV5-8
TGTGCCAGTAGTACTCCTCTCATTGAGGGGTTTCGAAAGCCCCAGCATTTT CASSTPLIEGFRKPQHF NA NA TRBJ1-5 TRBV19
TGCGCCAGCAGCTTGAACAGCGCCCGGGAGGGGCACGAGCAGTACTTC CASSLNSAREGHEQYF NA TRBD2 TRBJ2-7 TRBV5-1
TGTGCCAGCTCACCCGTGCATGAAAAACTGTTTTTT CASSPVHEKLFF once NA TRBJ1-4 TRBV18
TGCGCCAGCAGCTCCCACTCGATCAGGATTTCCTACGAGCAGTACTTC CASSSHSIRISYEQYF NA NA TRBJ2-7 TRBV5-1
TGTGCCAGCAGCCGGTCTTCAGGGGGCGTAGACCCCGGGGAGCTGTTTTTT CASSRSSGGVDPGELFF NA TRBD1 TRBJ2-2 TRBV11-2
TGTGCCAGCAGTGAAGACAAGGGGAGGATCACTGAAGCTTTCTTT CASSEDKGRITEAFF NA NA TRBJ1-1 TRBV25-1
TGTGCCAGCAGTTCCTACTACGAGCAGTACTTC CASSSYYEQYF NA NA TRBJ2-7 TRBV12-3/TRBV12-4
TGTGCCACCACTGCAAGGGGGGGACAGTCCTTATACGAGCAGTACTTC CATTARGGQSLYEQYF NA NA TRBJ2-7 TRBV10-3
TGTGCCAGTAGTCCGCGGACAGGGGGCTTGTACAGTGGCTACACCTTC CASSPRTGGLYSGYTF NA TRBD1 TRBJ1-2 TRBV19